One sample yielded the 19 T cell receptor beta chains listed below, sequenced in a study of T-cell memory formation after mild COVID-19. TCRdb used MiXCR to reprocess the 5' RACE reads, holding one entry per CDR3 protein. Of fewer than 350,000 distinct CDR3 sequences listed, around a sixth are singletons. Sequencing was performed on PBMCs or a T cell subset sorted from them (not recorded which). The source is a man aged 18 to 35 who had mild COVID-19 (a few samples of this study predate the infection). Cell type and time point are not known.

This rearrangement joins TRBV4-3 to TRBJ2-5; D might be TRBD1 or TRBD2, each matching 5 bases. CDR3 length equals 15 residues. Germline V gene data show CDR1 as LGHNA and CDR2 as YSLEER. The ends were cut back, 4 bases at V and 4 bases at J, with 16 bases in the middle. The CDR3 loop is CASSLGDGVSETQYF. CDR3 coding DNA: TGCGCCAGCAGCCTAGGGGACGGCGTGTCAGAGACCCAGTACTTC.

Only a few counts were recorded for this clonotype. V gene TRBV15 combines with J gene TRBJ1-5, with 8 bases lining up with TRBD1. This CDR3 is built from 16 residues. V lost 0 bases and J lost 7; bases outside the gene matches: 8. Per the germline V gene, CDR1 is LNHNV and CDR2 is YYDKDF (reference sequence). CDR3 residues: CATSRDYGQGEQPQHF. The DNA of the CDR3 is TGTGCCACCAGCAGAGATTATGGACAGGGTGAGCAGCCCCAGCATTTT.

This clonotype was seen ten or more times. The CDR3 protein is CASSGIRDRRRETQYF. CDR3 in DNA: TGCGCCAGCAGCGGTATAAGGGACAGGCGGCGGGAGACCCAGTACTTC. The chain uses TRBV5-1 and TRBJ2-5; 8 bases align to TRBD1. With 4 bases clipped from V and 5 bases from J, the junction kept 13 bases outside the gene matches. This CDR3 spans 16 amino acids. CDR1 SGHRS and CDR2 YFSETQ come from the germline V gene.

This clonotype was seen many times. CDR3 in DNA: TGTGCCAGCAGCAGGTCCGGGACCTACGAGCAGTACTTC. This sequence encodes CASSRSGTYEQYF. This sequence joins TRBV11-1 and TRBJ2-7, with D possibly matching TRBD2 (5 bases). Trimming removed 5 bases from V and 2 bases from J, with 10 bases in between. Germline CDR1 SGHAT, CDR2 FQDESV (reference sequence). The CDR3 is 13 residues long.

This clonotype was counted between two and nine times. The CDR3 loop is CASSEGYEAFF. CDR3 sequence (DNA): TGTGCCAGCAGTGAAGGTTACGAAGCTTTCTTT. The chain has TRBV2 and TRBJ1-1, with D hard to call. Trimming took 1 base from V and 8 from J, leaving 5 bases between them. Germline assignment: CDR1 SNHLY and CDR2 FYNNEI. The CDR3 consists of 11 residues.

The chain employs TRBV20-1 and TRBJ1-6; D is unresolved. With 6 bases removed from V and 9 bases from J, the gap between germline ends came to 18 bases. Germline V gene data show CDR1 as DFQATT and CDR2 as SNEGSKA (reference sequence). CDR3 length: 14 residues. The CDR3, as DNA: TGCAGTGCCCCCCCGGAGGGTTATGGTTCACCCCTCCACTTT. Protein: CSAPPEGYGSPLHF.

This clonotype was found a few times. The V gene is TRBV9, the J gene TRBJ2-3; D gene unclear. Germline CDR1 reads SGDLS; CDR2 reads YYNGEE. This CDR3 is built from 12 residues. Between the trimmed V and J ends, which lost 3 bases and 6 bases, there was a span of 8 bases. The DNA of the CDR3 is TGTGCCAGCAGCGGTGGAATGGATACGCAGTATTTT. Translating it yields CASSGGMDTQYF.

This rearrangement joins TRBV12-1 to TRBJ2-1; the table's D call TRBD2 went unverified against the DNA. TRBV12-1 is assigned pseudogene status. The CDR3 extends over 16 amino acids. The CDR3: CASSLGGGLPYNEQFF. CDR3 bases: TGTGCCAGCAGCTTGGGTGGCGGGTTACCCTACAATGAGCAGTTCTTC.

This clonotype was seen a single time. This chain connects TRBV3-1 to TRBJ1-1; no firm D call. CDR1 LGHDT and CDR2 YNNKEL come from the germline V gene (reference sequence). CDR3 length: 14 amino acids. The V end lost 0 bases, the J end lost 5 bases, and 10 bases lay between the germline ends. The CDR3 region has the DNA TGTGCCAGCAGCCAAGACGGTTTGATAACTGAAGCTTTCTTT. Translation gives CASSQDGLITEAFF.

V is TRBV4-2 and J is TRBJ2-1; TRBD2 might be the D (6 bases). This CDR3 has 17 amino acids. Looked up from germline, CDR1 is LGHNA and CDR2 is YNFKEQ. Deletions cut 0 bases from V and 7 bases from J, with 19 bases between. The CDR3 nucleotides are TGTGCCAGCAGCCAAGACCCGATTGTTGGGGGGTGGAATGAGCAGTTCTTC. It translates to CASSQDPIVGGWNEQFF.

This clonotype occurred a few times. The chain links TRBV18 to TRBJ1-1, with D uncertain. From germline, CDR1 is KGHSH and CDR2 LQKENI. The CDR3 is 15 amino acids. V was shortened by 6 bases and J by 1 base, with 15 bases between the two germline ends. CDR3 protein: CASSGFEGSNTEAFF. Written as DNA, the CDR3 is TGTGCCAGCTCCGGATTTGAGGGTTCGAACACTGAAGCTTTCTTT.

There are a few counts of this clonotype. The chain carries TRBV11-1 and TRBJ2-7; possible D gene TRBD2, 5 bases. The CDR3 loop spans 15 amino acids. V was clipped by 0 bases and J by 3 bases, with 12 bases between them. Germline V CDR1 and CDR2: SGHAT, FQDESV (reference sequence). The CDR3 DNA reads TGTGCCAGCAGCTTAGCCCCTGGACTCCTCTACGAGCAGTACTTC. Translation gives CASSLAPGLLYEQYF. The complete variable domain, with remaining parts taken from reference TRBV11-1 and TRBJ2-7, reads EAEVAQSPRYKITEKSQAVAFWCDPISGHATLYWYRQILGQGPELLVQFQDESVVDDSQLPKDRFSAERLKGVDSTLKIQPAELGDSAMYLCASSLAPGLLYEQYFGPGTRLTVT.

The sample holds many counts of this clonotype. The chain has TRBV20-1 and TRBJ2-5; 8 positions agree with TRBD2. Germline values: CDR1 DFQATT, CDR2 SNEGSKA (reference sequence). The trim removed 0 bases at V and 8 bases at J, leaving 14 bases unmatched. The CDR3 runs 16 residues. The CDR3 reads CSARDPGGAGEGTQYF. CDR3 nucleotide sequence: TGCAGTGCTAGAGATCCTGGGGGAGCGGGGGAGGGAACCCAGTACTTC.

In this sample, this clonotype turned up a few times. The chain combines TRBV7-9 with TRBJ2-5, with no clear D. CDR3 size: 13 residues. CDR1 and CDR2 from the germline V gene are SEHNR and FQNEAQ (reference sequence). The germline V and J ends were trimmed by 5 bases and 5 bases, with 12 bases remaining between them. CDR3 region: CASSPTEYETQYF. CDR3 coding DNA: TGTGCCAGCAGCCCTACCGAATACGAGACCCAGTACTTC. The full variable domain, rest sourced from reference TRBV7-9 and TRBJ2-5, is DTGVSQNPRHKITKRGQNVTFRCDPISEHNRLYWYRQTLGQGPEFLTYFQNEAQLEKSRLLSDRFSAERPKGSFSTLEIQRTEQGDSAMYLCASSPTEYETQYFGPGTRLLVL.

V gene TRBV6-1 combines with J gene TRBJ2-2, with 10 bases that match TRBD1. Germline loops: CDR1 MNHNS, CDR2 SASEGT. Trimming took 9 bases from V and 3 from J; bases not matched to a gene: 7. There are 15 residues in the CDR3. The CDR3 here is CASLSDRGYTGELFF. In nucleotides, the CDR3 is TGTGCCAGTTTGTCGGACAGGGGGTACACCGGGGAGCTGTTTTTT.

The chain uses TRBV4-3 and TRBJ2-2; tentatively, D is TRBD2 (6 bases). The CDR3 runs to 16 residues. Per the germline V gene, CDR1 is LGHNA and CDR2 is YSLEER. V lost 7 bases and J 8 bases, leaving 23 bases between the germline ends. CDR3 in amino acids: CASNLGLAANGGELFF. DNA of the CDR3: TGCGCCAGCAACCTCGGGTTAGCGGCAAATGGGGGGGAGCTGTTTTTT.

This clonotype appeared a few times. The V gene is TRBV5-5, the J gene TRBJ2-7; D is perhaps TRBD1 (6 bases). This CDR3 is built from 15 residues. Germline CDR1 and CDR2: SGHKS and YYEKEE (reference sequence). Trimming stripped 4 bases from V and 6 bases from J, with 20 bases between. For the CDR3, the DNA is TGTGCCAGCAGCCCACGACAGGATCTCACCTTCGAGCAGTACTTC. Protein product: CASSPRQDLTFEQYF. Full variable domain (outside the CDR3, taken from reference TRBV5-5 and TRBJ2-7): DAGVTQSPTHLIKTRGQQVTLRCSPISGHKSVSWYQQVLGQGPQFIFQYYEKEERGRGNFPDRFSARQFPNYSSELNVNALLLGDSALYLCASSPRQDLTFEQYFGPGTRLTVT.

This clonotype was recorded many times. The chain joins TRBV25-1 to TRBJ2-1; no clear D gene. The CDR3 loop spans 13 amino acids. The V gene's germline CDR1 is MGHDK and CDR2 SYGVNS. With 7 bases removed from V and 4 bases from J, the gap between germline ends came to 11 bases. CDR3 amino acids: CASTHPLYNEQFF. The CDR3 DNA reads TGTGCCAGCACCCATCCCCTATACAATGAGCAGTTCTTC.

This CDR3 reads CASSQFPGGVNNEQFF. DNA of the CDR3: TGTGCCAGCAGCCAATTCCCTGGGGGGGTGAACAATGAGCAGTTCTTC. The chain is built from TRBV4-2 and TRBJ2-1; the match to TRBD2 covers 7 bases. Germline trimming cut 2 bases from V and 5 bases from J; bases unmatched to any gene: 9. Per germline, CDR1 LGHNA and CDR2 YNFKEQ. The CDR3 runs 16 residues.